The 16 T cell receptor beta chains presented below share a single source sample, sequenced in a study of T cell responses to AZD1222 COVID-19 vaccine. The protocol was immunoSEQ multiplex PCR, while the TCRdb copy is restricted to in-frame clones and leaves out a portion. The data hold about 75,000 clones, with more than 70% observed a single time. Sequencing used peripheral blood, obtained 28 days after the second dose of the MenACWY control vaccine. These receptors originate from an adult who received the MenACWY meningococcal vaccine as a control.

J is TRBJ2-1 and V is TRBV24-1; TRBD1 matches at 9 bases. Germline V gene sequence: CDR1 KGHDR, CDR2 SFDVKD. The V gene end was trimmed by 7 bases and the J gene end by 8 bases; junction bases not matched to a gene: 5. The CDR3 covers 13 residues. This chain's CDR3 is CATRDRGTHEQFF. For the CDR3, the DNA is TGTGCCACCAGGGACAGGGGCACTCATGAGCAGTTCTTC.

This clone has just one count. J is TRBJ1-2 and V is TRBV29-1; 12 bases line up with TRBD1. V shed 6 bases, J shed 6 bases, and the junction held 11 bases outside the gene matches. This CDR3 comprises 15 residues. The germline V gene has CDR1 SQVTM and CDR2 ANQGSEA. The CDR3 sequence: CSVGTGGGQRDGYTF. The CDR3 nucleotides are TGCAGCGTCGGGACAGGGGGCGGCCAAAGGGATGGCTACACCTTC.

CDR3 DNA sequence: TGTGCCAGCGGGACCAGGGACGAGCAGTACTTC. Encoded protein: CASGTRDEQYF. The chain is built from TRBV6-1 and TRBJ2-7; possibly TRBD1 or TRBD2 for D (5 bases each). CDR3 size: 11 residues. In germline, CDR1 is MNHNS, CDR2 SASEGT. The germline V and J ends were trimmed by 8 bases and 5 bases, with 10 bases remaining between them.

The chain carries TRBV2 and TRBJ1-5, with D maybe TRBD1 (5 bases). Trimming removed 3 bases at V and 11 bases at J, with 23 bases between. From germline, CDR1 is SNHLY and CDR2 FYNNEI. This CDR3 is 16 amino acids long. CDR3 sequence reads: CASSDSMRQIITAQHF. The CDR3 DNA reads TGTGCCAGCAGTGATAGCATGAGACAGATAATTACGGCCCAGCATTTT.

This chain joins TRBV19 and TRBJ1-5, with D perhaps TRBD1 (5 bases). Trimming took off 6 bases at V and 1 base at J, with 19 bases between the two ends. This CDR3 has 17 residues. Per the germline V gene, CDR1 is LNHDA and CDR2 is SQIVND (reference sequence). CDR3 bases: TGTGCCAGTAGCCGGGACTTGCCCTACGGGAGCAATCAGCCCCAGCATTTT. This sequence encodes CASSRDLPYGSNQPQHF. Full variable domain (missing parts from reference TRBV19 and TRBJ1-5): DGGITQSPKYLFRKEGQNVTLSCEQNLNHDAMYWYRQDPGQGLRLIYYSQIVNDFQKGDIAEGYSVSREKKESFPLTVTSAQKNPTAFYLCASSRDLPYGSNQPQHFGDGTRLSIL.

The chain couples TRBV19 to TRBJ2-7; D call uncertain. CDR3 size: 14 residues. V was trimmed by 3 bases and J by 2 bases, leaving 11 bases between them. CDR1 is LNHDA and CDR2 is SQIVND in the germline V gene (reference sequence). CDR3 in amino acids: CASSIGTNTYEQYF. The CDR3 nucleotides read TGTGCCAGTAGTATTGGCACCAACACCTACGAGCAGTACTTC.

The rearrangement joins TRBV28 to TRBJ2-5; 8 bases line up with TRBD1. Trimming took 6 bases from V and 1 from J; bases not matched to a gene: 7. CDR3 length: 15 amino acids. Germline lookup yields CDR1 MDHEN and CDR2 SYDVKM. CDR3 coding DNA: TGTGCCAGCAGAAATGCCGGGACAGGCCAAGAGACCCAGTACTTC. Translation: CASRNAGTGQETQYF. The full variable domain, with the rest looked up from reference TRBV28 and TRBJ2-5, is DVKVTQSSRYLVKRTGEKVFLECVQDMDHENMFWYRQDPGLGLRLIYFSYDVKMKEKGDIPEGYSVSREKKERFSLILESASTNQTSMYLCASRNAGTGQETQYFGPGTRLLVL.

This clone was counted a single time. The gene calls are TRBV6-5 and TRBJ1-6; a possible D gene is TRBD1 (6 bases). The CDR3 sequence is 15 residues long. CDR1 and CDR2 (germline): MNHEY, SVGAGI. V lost 8 bases and J lost 4, with 15 bases in between. The CDR3 here is CASARTALYNSPLHF. The CDR3 region has the DNA TGTGCCAGCGCCCGGACAGCTTTATATAATTCACCCCTCCACTTT.

This chain joins TRBV27 and TRBJ1-6; possible D gene TRBD1, 5 bases. Germline values: CDR1 MNHEY, CDR2 SMNVEV (reference sequence). V lost 6 bases to trimming and J lost 7 bases, with 13 bases between them. The CDR3 contains 14 residues. As DNA, the CDR3 is TGTGCCAGCAGGGTAGACAGCGGCAATTCACCCCTCCACTTT. This encodes CASRVDSGNSPLHF.

The table lists this clone with a count of one. V and J are TRBV5-1 and TRBJ1-6; no firm D call. The CDR3 runs 16 residues. Germline V gives CDR1 SGHRS, CDR2 YFSETQ. Trimming left V 4 bases short and J 3 bases short, with 14 bases between. CDR3 residues: CASSPTAAIYNSPLHF. In DNA form, the CDR3 reads TGCGCCAGCAGCCCCACGGCGGCAATCTATAATTCACCCCTCCACTTT.

The rearrangement joins TRBV19 to TRBJ1-5; D might be TRBD1 (6 bases). The germline V gene encodes CDR1 LNHDA and CDR2 SQIVND (reference sequence). This CDR3 comprises 13 residues. Trimming stripped 9 bases from V and 7 bases from J, with 16 bases between. Written as DNA, the CDR3 is TGTGCCAGCAGCGGACAGTTTAGACAGCCCCAGCATTTT. It yields the protein CASSGQFRQPQHF.

The gene calls are TRBV14 and TRBJ2-1, with 10 positions matching TRBD1. CDR1 and CDR2 (germline): SGHDN, FVKESK. The CDR3 extends over 15 amino acids. The ends lost 2 bases at V and 8 bases at J; junction bases unmatched: 6. Written as DNA, the CDR3 is TGTGCCAGCAGCCAACGAGGGGACAGGGGATATGAGCAGTTCTTC. Its protein is CASSQRGDRGYEQFF.

The chain is built from TRBV5-1 and TRBJ1-1; D may be TRBD1 (6 bases). V was shortened by 1 base and J by 4 bases, with 20 bases between the two germline ends. Germline CDR1 reads SGHRS; CDR2 reads YFSETQ. The CDR3 extends over 17 amino acids. This CDR3 is CASSLHRDPSGGTEAFF. The CDR3 bases are TGCGCCAGCAGCTTGCACAGGGACCCTAGTGGTGGCACTGAAGCTTTCTTT.

The V gene is TRBV19, the J gene TRBJ2-3, with D hard to call. This CDR3 is 11 amino acids long. V was trimmed by 6 bases and J by 4 bases, leaving 5 bases between them. Germline V gene sequence: CDR1 LNHDA, CDR2 SQIVND (reference sequence). CDR3 DNA: TGTGCCAGTAGGGGCGCAGATACGCAGTATTTT. This codes for CASRGADTQYF.

The chain recombines TRBV2 with TRBJ1-4; possibly TRBD1 for D (5 bases). Germline V lookup: CDR1 SNHLY, CDR2 FYNNEI. V was clipped by 5 bases and J by 3 bases, with 13 bases between them. The CDR3 totals 15 residues. The CDR3 here is CASSPTGTANEKLFF. DNA of the CDR3: TGTGCCAGCAGTCCGACCGGGACTGCTAATGAAAAACTGTTTTTT.

V gene TRBV6-1 combines with J gene TRBJ1-4, with no clear D. CDR3 length: 14 amino acids. Germline V gene sequence: CDR1 MNHNS, CDR2 SASEGT. Trimming pared 1 base from V and 4 bases from J, leaving 7 bases between. The CDR3 sequence is CASSEGQYNEKLFF. The CDR3, as DNA: TGTGCCAGCAGTGAAGGGCAGTATAATGAAAAACTGTTTTTT.